This T cell receptor beta chain was sequenced during a study of vaccination and CD4 T cells after COVID-19. Study-wide context: Every participant had a vaccine, which was either BNT162b2 or mRNA-1273, given in two doses. Samples were taken after vaccination, a median of about 73 days after dose two, with a range of 14 to 241. Cells were stimulated with overlapping spike peptide pools from SARS-CoV-2, HCoV-NL63, HCoV-OC43 and HCoV-229E.

Of note for this clonotype: What it binds is not known.

At the Johns Hopkins FTIC core, DNA taken from cultured CD4+ T cells was sequenced by way of the Oncomine TCR Beta short-read assay. TCRdb recomputed calls from the PCR reads with MiXCR, one row per CDR3 protein. The repertoire has about 20,000 distinct CDR3 sequences, around 45% of them found once; the top ten carry roughly 4%. Trimming left V 6 bases short and J 0 bases short, with 14 bases between. CDR3 length: 15 residues. The study's findings and limits: Although the median of SARS-CoV-2-reactive clonotypes rose from around 21 to 38, the change was not significant.

Indicated treatment: approximately 10-day PBMC culture with coronavirus spike peptide pools or control peptides (ViraFEST assay). The material was CD4+ T cells from blood, cultured in vitro, obtained before SARS-CoV-2 vaccination. The receptor comes from a human donor who had recovered from COVID-19. The rearrangement links TRBV12-3 or TRBV12-4 to TRBJ1-1; no clear D gene. The CDR3 region has the DNA TGTGCCAGCAGCTCAGGACGGGGAATGAACACTGAAGCTTTCTTT. Protein: CASSSGRGMNTEAFF.